This T cell receptor (beta chain) derives from a study of OX40 agonist ivuxolimab in advanced cancers. Study overall: Dose-escalation patients had hepatocellular carcinoma, melanoma, renal cell or head and neck cancer.

Generated by immunoSEQ multiplex PCR, the TCRdb table keeps only in-frame clones and is missing some. Of about 69,000 clones in the sample, approximately 90% were seen once. This CDR3 contains 16 residues. The germline CDR1 and CDR2 sequences are SGHTA and FQGNSA. The V end was cut by 2 bases, the J end by 7 bases, with 17 bases between. The sequence was collected from an adult with an advanced solid tumor such as melanoma, head and neck, liver or kidney cancer. Sequences were derived from CD4+ or CD8+ T cells sorted from blood, sampled in a trial of the OX40 agonist ivuxolimab. The V and J genes are TRBV7-2 and TRBJ2-2; tentative D call: TRBD1 (8 bases). CDR3 DNA sequence: TGTGCCAGCAGCTTAAGCGGACAGGGAGGGGACGGGGAGCTGTTTTTT. Residues: CASSLSGQGGDGELFF.